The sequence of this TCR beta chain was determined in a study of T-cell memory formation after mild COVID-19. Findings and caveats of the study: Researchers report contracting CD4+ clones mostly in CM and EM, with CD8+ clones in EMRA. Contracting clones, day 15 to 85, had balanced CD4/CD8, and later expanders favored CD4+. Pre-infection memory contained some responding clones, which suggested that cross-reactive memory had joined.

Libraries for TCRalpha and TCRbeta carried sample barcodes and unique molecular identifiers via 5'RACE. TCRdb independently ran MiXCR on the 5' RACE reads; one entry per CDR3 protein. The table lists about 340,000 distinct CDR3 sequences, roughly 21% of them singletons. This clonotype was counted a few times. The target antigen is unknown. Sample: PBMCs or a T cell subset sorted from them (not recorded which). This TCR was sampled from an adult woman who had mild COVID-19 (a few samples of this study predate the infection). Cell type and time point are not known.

This CDR3 is CATRNYEQYF. CDR3 in DNA: TGTGCCACCCGAAACTACGAGCAGTACTTC. This chain connects TRBV6-1 to TRBJ2-7, with D uncertain. The CDR3 consists of 10 residues. V was clipped by 10 bases and J by 3 bases, with 7 bases between them. Germline CDR1 MNHNS, CDR2 SASEGT.